The present T cell receptor (beta chain) was sequenced within a study of T cell repertoires in cytomegalovirus infection. On the study more broadly: Recently identified HLA-C-restricted and well-studied HLA-B-restricted CMV epitopes were used. Indications came from public TCR beta signatures; they pointed to CMV infection and to a matching HLA type.

General study points: Summed frequency of shared TCR beta families picked out CMV carriers who also had the relevant HLA. CMV-specific TCR beta clonotypes restricted by HLA-C were the ones dominating the ex vivo response.

The CDR3 is 14 amino acids. V was cut by 3 bases and J by 6 bases, with 14 bases left in between. Germline V gene data show CDR1 as SGHAT and CDR2 as FQDESV (reference sequence). To note about this clonotype: Its cognate antigen is unknown.

Using its own MiXCR run on the reads, TCRdb lists one record per CDR3 protein. Counted here are hundreds of thousands of distinct CDR3 sequences, around 30% occurring once; the ten biggest clones make up 15% to 20%. The chain links TRBV11-1 to TRBJ1-1; D may be TRBD1 (5 bases). The sequence came from a human donor in good health (CMV status not recorded). Some clones in this sample may be carry-over from other donors' samples. This material consisted of cultured PBMCs, taken from culture after CMV antigen stimulation. The CDR3 protein is CASSFSPQGPEAFF. In DNA, the CDR3 is TGTGCCAGCAGCTTCAGCCCCCAGGGCCCTGAAGCTTTCTTT.